The present T cell receptor (delta chain) was sequenced within a study of delta chain sequences of gamma delta T cells (TCRdb year 2017). Receptor amplification or capture employed PCR. Reads for this sample came from an Illumina MiSeq. Clone calls in TCRdb were regenerated from the public reads with CATT, after which identical DNA sequences shared one row. Recorded for this sample are roughly 3,500 delta-chain clones; 60% to 70% of them occurred a single time. The biggest ten clones account for under 65% of the sample. This clone is judged medium-sized (0.01 to 0.1%). Its antigen is not yet known. A read error likely explains why the TCRdb protein, taken from a much larger clone, differs from this DNA's translation at residue 5; the protein shown is translated from the DNA. V drops 2 bases and J drops 0 bases, leaving 27 bases in between. The germline V gene provides CDR1 GEAIGNYY and CDR2 EKD. Taken from cysteine to phenylalanine, the CDR3 has 20 residues. Of all the DNA, just the CDR3 is kept, 60 bases in frame from base 1.

Input material: a tumor sample. The V and J segments used are TRDV2 and TRDJ1; TRDD3 is perhaps the D gene, given 6 matching bases. The origin of this receptor is a human donor with breast cancer. The DNA is TGTGCCTGTGACATCGTGTCAAGGGAGGGGGACCGACCTTACACCGATAAACTCATCTTT. It translates to CACDIVSREGDRPYTDKLIF.